This T cell receptor beta chain was documented in a study of beta chain features in type 1 diabetes. This clone was detected only a few times. Sequenced material consisted of expressed TCRB transcripts (all of the isolated RNA was reverse transcribed). Generated by immunoSEQ multiplex PCR, the TCRdb table keeps only in-frame clones and is missing some. The sample contains hundreds of thousands of clones, less than 20% of which appear only once. V lost 3 bases, J lost 0 bases, and 4 bases stayed unmatched. CDR3 length equals 16 residues. CDR1 and CDR2 (germline): SGHDN, FVKESK. The clonotype comes from a man between 18 and 29 years old in good health. Sequencing was performed on naive CD4+ T cells from blood. The rearrangement joins TRBV14 to TRBJ2-7; 11 bases line up with TRBD1. CDR3 region: CASSQGTGGHSYEQYF. CDR3 bases: TGTGCCAGCAGCCAGGGGACAGGGGGACACTCCTACGAGCAGTACTTC.